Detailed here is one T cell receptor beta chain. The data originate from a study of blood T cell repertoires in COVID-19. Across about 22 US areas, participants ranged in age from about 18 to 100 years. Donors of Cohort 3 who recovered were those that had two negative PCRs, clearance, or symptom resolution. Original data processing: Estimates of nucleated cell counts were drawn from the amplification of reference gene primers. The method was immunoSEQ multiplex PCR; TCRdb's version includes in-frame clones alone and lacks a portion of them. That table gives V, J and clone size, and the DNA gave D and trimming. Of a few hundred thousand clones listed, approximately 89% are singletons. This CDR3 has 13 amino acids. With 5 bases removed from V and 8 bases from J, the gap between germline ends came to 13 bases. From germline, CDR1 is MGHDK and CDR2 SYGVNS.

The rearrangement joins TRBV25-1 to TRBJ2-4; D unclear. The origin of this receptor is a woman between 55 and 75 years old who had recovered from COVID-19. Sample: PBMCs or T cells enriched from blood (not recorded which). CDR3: CASSPPVIDIQYF. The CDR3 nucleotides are TGTGCCAGCAGTCCCCCCGTAATAGACATTCAGTACTTC.